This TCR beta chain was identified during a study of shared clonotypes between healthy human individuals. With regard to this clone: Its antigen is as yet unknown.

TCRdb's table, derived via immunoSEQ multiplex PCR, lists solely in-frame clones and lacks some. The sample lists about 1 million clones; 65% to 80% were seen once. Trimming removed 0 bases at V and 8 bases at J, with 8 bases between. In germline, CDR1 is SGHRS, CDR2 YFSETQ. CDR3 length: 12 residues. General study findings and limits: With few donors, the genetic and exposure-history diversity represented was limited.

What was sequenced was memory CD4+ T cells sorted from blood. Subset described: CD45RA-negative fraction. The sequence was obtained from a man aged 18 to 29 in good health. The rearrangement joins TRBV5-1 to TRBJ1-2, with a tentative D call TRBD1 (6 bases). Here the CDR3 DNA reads TGCGCCAGCAGCTTGGACAGGGTCGGCTACACCTTC. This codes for CASSLDRVGYTF.